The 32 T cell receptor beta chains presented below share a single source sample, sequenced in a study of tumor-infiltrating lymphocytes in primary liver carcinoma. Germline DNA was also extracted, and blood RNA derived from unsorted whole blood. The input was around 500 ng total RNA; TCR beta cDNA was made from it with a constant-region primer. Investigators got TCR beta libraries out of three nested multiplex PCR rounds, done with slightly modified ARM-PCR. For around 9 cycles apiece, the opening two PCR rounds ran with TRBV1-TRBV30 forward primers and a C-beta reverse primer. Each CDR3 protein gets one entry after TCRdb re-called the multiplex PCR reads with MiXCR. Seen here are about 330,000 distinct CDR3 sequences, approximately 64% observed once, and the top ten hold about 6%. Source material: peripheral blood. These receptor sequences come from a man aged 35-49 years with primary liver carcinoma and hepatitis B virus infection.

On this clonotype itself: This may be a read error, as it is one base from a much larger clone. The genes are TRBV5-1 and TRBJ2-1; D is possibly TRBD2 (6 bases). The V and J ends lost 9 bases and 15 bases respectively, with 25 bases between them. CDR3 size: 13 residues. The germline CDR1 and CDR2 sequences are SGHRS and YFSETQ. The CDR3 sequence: CAINSRERRLRFF. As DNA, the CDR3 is TGCGCCATAAATAGTCGGGAGCGGCGACTGAGGTTCTTC.

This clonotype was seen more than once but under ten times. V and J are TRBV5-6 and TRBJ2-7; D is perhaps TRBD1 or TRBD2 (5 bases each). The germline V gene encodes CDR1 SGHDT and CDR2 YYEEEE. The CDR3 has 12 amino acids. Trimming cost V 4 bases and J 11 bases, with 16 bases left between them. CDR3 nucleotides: TGTGCCAGCAGCCCTCTCCGGGGCCAAGAGTACTTC. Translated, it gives CASSPLRGQEYF.

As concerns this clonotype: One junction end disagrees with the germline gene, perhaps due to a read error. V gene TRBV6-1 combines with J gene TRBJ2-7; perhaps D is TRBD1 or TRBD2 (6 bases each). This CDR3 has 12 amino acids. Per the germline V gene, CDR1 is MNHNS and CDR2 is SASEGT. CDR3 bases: TGTACCAGCATGAGGGGGGCCTACGAGCAGTACTTC. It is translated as CTSMRGAYEQYF.

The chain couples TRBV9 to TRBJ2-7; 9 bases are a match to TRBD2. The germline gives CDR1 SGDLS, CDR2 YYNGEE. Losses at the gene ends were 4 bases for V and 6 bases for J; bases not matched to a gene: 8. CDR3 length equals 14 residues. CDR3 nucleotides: TGTGCCAGCAGCCCGGGAATAGCGGGAGTCGAGCAGTACTTC. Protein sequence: CASSPGIAGVEQYF.

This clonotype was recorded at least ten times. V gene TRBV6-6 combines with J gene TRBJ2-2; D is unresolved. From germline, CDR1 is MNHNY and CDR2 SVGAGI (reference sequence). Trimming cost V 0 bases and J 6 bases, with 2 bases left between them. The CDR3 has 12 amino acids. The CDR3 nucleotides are TGTGCCAGCAGTTACTCTGCCGGGGAGCTGTTTTTT. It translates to CASSYSAGELFF.

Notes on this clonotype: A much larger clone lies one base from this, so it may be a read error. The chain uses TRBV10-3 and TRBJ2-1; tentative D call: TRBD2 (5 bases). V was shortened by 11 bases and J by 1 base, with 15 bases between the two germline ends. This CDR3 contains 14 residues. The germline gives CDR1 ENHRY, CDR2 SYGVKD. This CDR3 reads CASQVGESYNEQFF. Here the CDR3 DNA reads TGTGCCTCCCAAGTGGGAGAGTCCTACAATGAGCAGTTCTTC.

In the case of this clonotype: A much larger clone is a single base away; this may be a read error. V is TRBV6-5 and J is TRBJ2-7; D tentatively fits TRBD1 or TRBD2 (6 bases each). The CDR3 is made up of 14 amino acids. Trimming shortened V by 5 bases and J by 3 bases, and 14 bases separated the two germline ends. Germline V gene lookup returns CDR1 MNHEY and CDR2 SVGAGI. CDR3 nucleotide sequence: TGTGCCAGCAGTATGACTAGAGGGGGCTACGAGCAGTACTTC. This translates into CASSMTRGGYEQYF.

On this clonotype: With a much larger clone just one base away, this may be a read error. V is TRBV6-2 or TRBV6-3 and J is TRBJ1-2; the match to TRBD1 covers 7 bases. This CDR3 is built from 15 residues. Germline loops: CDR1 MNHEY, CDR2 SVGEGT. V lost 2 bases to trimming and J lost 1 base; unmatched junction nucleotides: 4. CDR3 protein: CASSYGQAYNYGYTF. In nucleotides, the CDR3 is TGTGCCAGCAGTTACGGACAGGCTTATAACTATGGCTACACCTTC.

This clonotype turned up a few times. The CDR3 DNA reads as TGTGCCAGCAGGGAACATCAGCCCCATCATTACTTC. Translating it yields CASREHQPHHYF. The genes are TRBV11-2 and TRBJ2-7; no clear D. CDR1 SGHAT and CDR2 FQNNGV come from the germline V gene. V lost 6 bases and J lost 13, with 19 bases in between. The CDR3 sequence is 12 residues long.

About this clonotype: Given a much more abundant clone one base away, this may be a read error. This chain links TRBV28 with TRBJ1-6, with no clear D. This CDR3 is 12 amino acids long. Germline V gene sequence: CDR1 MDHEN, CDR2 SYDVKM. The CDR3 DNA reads TGTGCCAGCTGTTTCATCCGCTCACCCCTCCACTTT. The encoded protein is CASCFIRSPLHF. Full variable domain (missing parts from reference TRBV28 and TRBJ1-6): DVKVTQSSRYLVKRTGEKVFLECVQDMDHENMFWYRQDPGLGLRLIYFSYDVKMKEKGDIPEGYSVSREKKERFSLILESASTNQTSMYLCASCFIRSPLHFGNGTRLTVT.

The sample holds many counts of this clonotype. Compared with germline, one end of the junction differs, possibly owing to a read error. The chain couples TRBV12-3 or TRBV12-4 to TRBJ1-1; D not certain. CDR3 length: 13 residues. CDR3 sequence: CASSLRVNTEAFF. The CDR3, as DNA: TGCGCCAGCAGCTTGAGGGTGAACACTGAAGCTTTCTTT.

Here the CDR3 DNA reads TGTGCCAGCAGCTTGTTCCAGGTGGATTTACCCCTCCACTTT. Its protein is CASSLFQVDLPLHF. This chain connects TRBV5-5 to TRBJ1-6; D is unclear. V dropped 1 base and J dropped 12 bases, with 14 bases sitting between them. The germline V gene has CDR1 SGHKS and CDR2 YYEKEE (reference sequence). This CDR3 is 14 amino acids long. The entire variable domain, with the rest obtained from reference TRBV5-5 and TRBJ1-6, is as follows: DAGVTQSPTHLIKTRGQQVTLRCSPISGHKSVSWYQQVLGQGPQFIFQYYEKEERGRGNFPDRFSARQFPNYSSELNVNALLLGDSALYLCASSLFQVDLPLHFGNGTRLTVT.

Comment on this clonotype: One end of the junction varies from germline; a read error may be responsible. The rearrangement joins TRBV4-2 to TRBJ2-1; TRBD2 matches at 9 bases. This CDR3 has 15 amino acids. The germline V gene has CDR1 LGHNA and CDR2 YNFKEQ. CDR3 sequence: CASSPGTGLAVKHFF. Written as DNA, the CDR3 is TGTGCCAGCAGCCCTGGGACGGGACTAGCAGTTAAGCACTTCTTT.

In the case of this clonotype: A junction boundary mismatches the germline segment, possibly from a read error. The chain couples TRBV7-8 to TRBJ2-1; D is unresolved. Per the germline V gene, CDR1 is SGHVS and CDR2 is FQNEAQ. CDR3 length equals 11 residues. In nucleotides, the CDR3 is TGTGCCAGCAGTTTAGGGTCCGAGCAGATCTTC. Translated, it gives CASSLGSEQIF.

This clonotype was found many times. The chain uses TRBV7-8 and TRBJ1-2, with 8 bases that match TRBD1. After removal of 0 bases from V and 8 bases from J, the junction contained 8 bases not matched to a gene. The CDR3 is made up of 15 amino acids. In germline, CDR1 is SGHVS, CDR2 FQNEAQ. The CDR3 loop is CASSLARAGGGGYTF. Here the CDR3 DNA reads TGTGCCAGCAGCTTAGCGCGAGCAGGGGGCGGAGGCTACACCTTC.

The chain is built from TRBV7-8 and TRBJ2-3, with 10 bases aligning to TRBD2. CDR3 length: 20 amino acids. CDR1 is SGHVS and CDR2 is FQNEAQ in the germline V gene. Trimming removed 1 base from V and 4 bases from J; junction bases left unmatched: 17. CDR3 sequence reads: CASSLVPFPLSSGRSDTQYF. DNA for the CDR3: TGTGCCAGCAGCTTAGTCCCTTTCCCTCTTTCTAGCGGGAGATCAGATACGCAGTATTTT.

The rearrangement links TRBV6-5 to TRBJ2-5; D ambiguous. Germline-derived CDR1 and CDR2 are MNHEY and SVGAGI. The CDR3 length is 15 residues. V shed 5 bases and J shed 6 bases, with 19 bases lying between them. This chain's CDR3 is CASSNDGLGCQTQYF. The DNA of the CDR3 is TGTGCCAGCAGTAACGACGGTCTCGGGTGCCAGACCCAGTACTTC.

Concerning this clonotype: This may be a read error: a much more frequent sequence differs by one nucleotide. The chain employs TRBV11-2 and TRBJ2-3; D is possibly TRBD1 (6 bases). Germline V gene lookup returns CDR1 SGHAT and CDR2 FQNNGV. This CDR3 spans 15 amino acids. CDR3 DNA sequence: TGTGCCAGCAGTGAATTCCGGACAGCCACAGATACGCGGTATTTT. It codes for CASSEFRTATDTRYF.

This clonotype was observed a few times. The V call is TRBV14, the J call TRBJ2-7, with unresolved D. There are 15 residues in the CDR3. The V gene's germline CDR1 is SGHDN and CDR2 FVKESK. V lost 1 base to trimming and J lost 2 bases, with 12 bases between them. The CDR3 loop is CASSQGLGIPYEQYF. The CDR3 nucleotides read TGTGCCAGCAGCCAAGGGTTGGGTATTCCCTACGAGCAGTACTTC.

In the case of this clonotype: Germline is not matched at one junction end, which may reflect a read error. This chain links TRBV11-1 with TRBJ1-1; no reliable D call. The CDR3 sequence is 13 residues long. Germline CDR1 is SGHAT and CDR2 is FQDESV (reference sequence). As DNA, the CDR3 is TGTGCCAGCAGTTTAGGCCTGAACACTGAAGCTCTCTTT. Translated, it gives CASSLGLNTEALF. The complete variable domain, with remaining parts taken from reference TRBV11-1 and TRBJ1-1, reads EAEVAQSPRYKITEKSQAVAFWCDPISGHATLYWYRQILGQGPELLVQFQDESVVDDSQLPKDRFSAERLKGVDSTLKIQPAELGDSAMYLCASSLGLNTEALFGQGTRLTVV.

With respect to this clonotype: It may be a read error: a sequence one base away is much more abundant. Here the CDR3 reads CANSQVLAGSGTQYF. In DNA form, the CDR3 reads TGCGCCAACAGCCAAGTACTGGCAGGGAGCGGAACGCAGTATTTT. The chain uses TRBV4-3 and TRBJ2-3; D might be TRBD1 or TRBD2, each matching 5 bases. Germline CDR1 reads LGHNA; CDR2 reads YSLEER. CDR3 size: 15 residues.

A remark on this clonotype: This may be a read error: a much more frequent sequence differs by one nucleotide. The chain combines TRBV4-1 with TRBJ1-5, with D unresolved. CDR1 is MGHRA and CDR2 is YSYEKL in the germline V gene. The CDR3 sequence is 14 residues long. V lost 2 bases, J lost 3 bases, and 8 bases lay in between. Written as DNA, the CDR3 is TGCGCCAGCAGCCAATATACGGTCAATCAGCCCCAGCATTTT. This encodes CASSQYTVNQPQHF.

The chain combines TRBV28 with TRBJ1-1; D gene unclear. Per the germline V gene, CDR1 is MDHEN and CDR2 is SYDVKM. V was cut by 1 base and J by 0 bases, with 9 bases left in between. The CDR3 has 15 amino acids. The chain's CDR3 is CASSLSGSMNTEAFF. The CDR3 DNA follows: TGTGCCAGCAGTTTATCGGGAAGCATGAACACTGAAGCTTTCTTT.

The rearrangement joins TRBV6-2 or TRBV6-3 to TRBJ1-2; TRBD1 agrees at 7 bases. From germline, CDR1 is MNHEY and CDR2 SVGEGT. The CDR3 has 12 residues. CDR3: CAIMTGNHDYTF. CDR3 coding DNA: TGTGCTATCATGACAGGGAACCATGACTACACCTTC.

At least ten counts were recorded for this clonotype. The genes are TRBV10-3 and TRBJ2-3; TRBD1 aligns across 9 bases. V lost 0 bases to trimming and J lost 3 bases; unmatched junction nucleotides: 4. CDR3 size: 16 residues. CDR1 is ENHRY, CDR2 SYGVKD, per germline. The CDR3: CAISESLGTGTDTQYF. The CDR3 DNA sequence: TGTGCCATCAGTGAGTCGTTGGGGACAGGGACAGATACGCAGTATTTT.

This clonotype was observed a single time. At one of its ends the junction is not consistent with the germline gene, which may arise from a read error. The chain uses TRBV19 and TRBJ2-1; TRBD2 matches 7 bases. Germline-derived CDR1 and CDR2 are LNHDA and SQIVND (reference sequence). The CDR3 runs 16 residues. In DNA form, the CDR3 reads TGTGCCAGTAGTATAGAAAGCGGGACTACATACAATGAGCGGTTCTTC. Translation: CASSIESGTTYNERFF.

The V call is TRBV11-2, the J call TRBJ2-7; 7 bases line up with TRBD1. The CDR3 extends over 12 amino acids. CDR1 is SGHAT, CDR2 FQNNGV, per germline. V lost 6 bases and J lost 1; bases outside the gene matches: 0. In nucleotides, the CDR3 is TGTGCCAGCAGGGGACAGTCCTACGAGCAGTACTTC. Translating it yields CASRGQSYEQYF.

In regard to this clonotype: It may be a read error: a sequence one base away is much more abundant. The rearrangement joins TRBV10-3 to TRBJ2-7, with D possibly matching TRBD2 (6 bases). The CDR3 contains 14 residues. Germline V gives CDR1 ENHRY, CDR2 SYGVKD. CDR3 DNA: TGTGGCATCAGTGAGTCGGTGGGGGGCTACGAGCAGTACTTC. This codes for CGISESVGGYEQYF.

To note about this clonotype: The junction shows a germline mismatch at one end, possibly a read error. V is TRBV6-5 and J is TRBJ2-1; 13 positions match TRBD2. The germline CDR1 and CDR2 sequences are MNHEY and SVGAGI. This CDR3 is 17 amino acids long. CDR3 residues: CAGSPGLAGDFYNEQFF. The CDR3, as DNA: TGTGCCGGCAGTCCCGGACTAGCGGGAGACTTCTACAATGAGCAGTTCTTC.

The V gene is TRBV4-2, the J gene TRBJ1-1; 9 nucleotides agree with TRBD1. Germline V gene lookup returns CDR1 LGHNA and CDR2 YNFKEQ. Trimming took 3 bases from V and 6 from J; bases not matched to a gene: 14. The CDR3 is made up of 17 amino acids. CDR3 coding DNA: TGTGCCAGCAGCCACGCGGACGGACAGGGGTCCGTAGCTGAAGCTTTCTTT. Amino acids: CASSHADGQGSVAEAFF.

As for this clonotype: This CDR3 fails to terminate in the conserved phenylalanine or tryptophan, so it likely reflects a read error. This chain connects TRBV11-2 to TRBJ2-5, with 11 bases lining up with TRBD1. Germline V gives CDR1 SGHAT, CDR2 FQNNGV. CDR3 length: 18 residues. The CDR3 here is CASSLTGTGGSWQETQYL. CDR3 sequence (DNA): TGTGCCAGCAGCTTAACGGGGACAGGGGGATCGTGGCAAGAGACACAGTACCTC.

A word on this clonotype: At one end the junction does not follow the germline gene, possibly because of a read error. The CDR3 DNA reads as TGTGCTAGCAGTTACCTTAGGACTAGCGGGAGGGCTGAATTTGGGGATACGCCGTATTTT. Its translation: CASSYLRTSGRAEFGDTPYF. The chain couples TRBV6-5 to TRBJ2-3; TRBD2 matches 15 bases. Looked up from germline, CDR1 is MNHEY and CDR2 is SVGAGI. The CDR3 runs 20 residues.